The text below deals with one T cell receptor (beta chain). This clonotype was counted only a few times. The clone's antigen remains unknown. Per-base qualities were not stored, and no clone one base away is much larger. This sample was sequenced with an Illumina NovaSeq 6000. cDNA libraries for TCRalpha and TCRbeta were prepared by 5'RACE using constant-segment primers, with sample barcodes and unique molecular identifiers added. Trizol reagent was used to extract RNA from every sample. Amplification of the libraries took two PCR steps, and the second step added a second sample barcode plus Illumina TruSeq adapters. Sequencing of libraries was performed on an Illumina NovaSeq with 2 x 150 bp paired-end reads. The authors' pipeline ran thus. Reads were demultiplexed and collapsed into UMI-guided consensus sequences with migec v1.2.7. Using mixcr v2.1.11, UMI consensuses were aligned to TRA and TRB V and J templates and then assembled into clonotypes. A clonotype was counted as expanded or contracted only when both edgeR and NoisET called the clonotype significant, with the noise models trained on biological replicates. For edgeR calls, the cutoffs were a false discovery rate-adjusted p below 0.01 and a log2 fold-change threshold of 1. PCA with hierarchical clustering of max-normalized trajectories of the 1000 most abundant clonotypes was used as exploratory dynamics analysis. Separately sequenced CD4+ and CD8+ repertoires were used to assign the CD4 or CD8 phenotype of responding clones. TCRdb ran its own pipeline on the public reads, namely fastp trimming at Q25 and MiXCR clone calling, and kept in-frame beta chains. Rows are combined by CDR3 protein, so each entry shows the most common genes and DNA. None of the V and J calls come from the authors' own analysis; TCRdb made them. Recorded for this sample are fewer than 450,000 distinct CDR3 sequences; more than 20% of them occurred a single time. The biggest ten clones account for about an eighth of the sample.

Including cysteine and phenylalanine, the CDR3 has 15 amino acids. The sequence is cut down to CDR3 DNA, 45 bases in frame from base 1. The germline V gene supplies CDR1 SGHTS and CDR2 YDEGEE. Trimming at the junction amounts to 1 base on V and 3 bases on J, and the germline ends lie 14 bases apart. This sample stems from a study of T-cell memory formation after mild COVID-19 (dated by TCRdb to about 2021). The study in broad terms: TCR sequence clusters from the two donors were largely donor specific. In a couple of donors, T-cell clones that expanded and contracted after mild COVID-19 were tracked by sequencing TCRalpha and TCRbeta repertoires over time. The cohort was made up of two young adult volunteers, one female and one male, who were previously healthy. General findings and caveats noted by the study authors: Whether the second-wave clones peaking on day 37 were SARS-CoV-2 specific was not confirmed. From day 15 to 85, contracting clones showed balanced CD4/CD8 phenotypes, whereas a second wave of clones that expanded from day 15 to 37 leaned towards CD4+. The detection of some responding clones in pre-infection memory suggests that pre-existing cross-reactive memory T cells joined the SARS-CoV-2 response. Contracting CD4+ clones turned up mainly in the CM and EM memory subsets, whereas EMRA was where CD8+ clones were enriched. Only two mild cases were covered by the study, and larger cohorts that include severe cases with pre-infection samples were considered necessary.

Ficoll-Paque density gradient centrifugation was the method used to isolate PBMCs. Sequences were obtained from PBMCs or a T cell subset sorted from them (not recorded which). The chain employs TRBV5-8 and TRBJ2-7; TRBD1 is a possible D gene, resting on 5 matching bases. This TCR was recovered from an adult woman who had mild COVID-19 (a few samples of this study predate the infection). The sample titles of this study are shuffled in the database, so cell type and time point are left out; the donor was told from shared clones. This receptor carries the CDR3 CASSLTQGPIYEQYF. The nucleotide sequence reads as follows: TGTGCCAGCAGCTTGACGCAGGGCCCAATCTACGAGCAGTACTTC.